This T cell receptor beta chain was observed in a study of T cell responses to AZD1222 COVID-19 vaccine. Study results and limitations: Epitopes outside B.1.351 and B.1.1.7 mutated regions reportedly drew nearly half of spike TCRs. Two doses of AZD1222 preceded a rise in Spike-specific TCR breadth and depth. Spike was spanned by vaccine-associated CD4 TCRs, which were dominant at 160-218 and 743-854.

The table lists this clone with a few counts. Its specificity is unknown. The repertoire was sequenced with immunoSEQ multiplex PCR; TCRdb's copy has only in-frame clones and lacks some. The repertoire consists of 100,000 to 150,000 clones, with more than 90% occurring once and the leading ten covering 0.9% to 1.4%. This clonotype was obtained from an adult who received the AZD1222 COVID-19 vaccine. The material sequenced was peripheral blood, taken 28 days after the second AZD1222 dose.

The CDR3 DNA reads TGTGCCAGCAGGACAGGGGGCGGCGGAAAACTGTTTTTT. It specifies CASRTGGGGKLFF. This rearrangement joins TRBV6-5 to TRBJ1-4; 10 positions match TRBD1. This CDR3 region has 13 residues. In germline, CDR1 is MNHEY, CDR2 SVGAGI. The trim removed 6 bases at V and 10 bases at J, leaving 5 bases unmatched.